The clone carrying this T cell receptor (beta chain) has just one count. The antigen is unknown. CDR3 length equals 18 residues. The V gene's germline CDR1 is LNHDA and CDR2 SQIVND (reference sequence). Trimming took off 2 bases at V and 4 bases at J, with 21 bases between the two ends. The protocol was immunoSEQ multiplex PCR, while the TCRdb copy is restricted to in-frame clones and leaves out a portion. The sample contains around 300,000 clones, roughly 87% of which appear only once. This entry belongs to a study of cytomegalovirus exposure and HLA in healthy donors. Study-wide findings and caveats: A few CMV-associated chains were confirmed in vitro to be specific for CMV antigens. Among TCR beta chains, those listed as cytomegalovirus-associated numbered about 150.

The receptor was derived from a woman between 25 and 40 years old in good health and CMV-seropositive. Material: PBMCs. V gene TRBV19 combines with J gene TRBJ1-5; TRBD1 is a possible D gene (5 bases). As DNA, the CDR3 is TGTGCCAGTAGTATAAGGGGATTCGTGGGAGAGTATAATCAGCCCCAGCATTTT. Encoded protein: CASSIRGFVGEYNQPQHF.